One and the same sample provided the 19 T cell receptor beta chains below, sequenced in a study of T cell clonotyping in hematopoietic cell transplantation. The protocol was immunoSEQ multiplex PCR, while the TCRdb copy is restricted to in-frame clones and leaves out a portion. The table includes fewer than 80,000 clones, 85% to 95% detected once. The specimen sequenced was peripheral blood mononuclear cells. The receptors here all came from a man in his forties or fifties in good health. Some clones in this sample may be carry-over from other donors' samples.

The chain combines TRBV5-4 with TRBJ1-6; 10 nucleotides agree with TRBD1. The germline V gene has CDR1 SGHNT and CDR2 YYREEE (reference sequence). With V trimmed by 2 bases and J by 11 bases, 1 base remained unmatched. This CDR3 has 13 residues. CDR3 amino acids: CASSFGQGAPLHF. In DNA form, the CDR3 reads TGTGCCAGCAGCTTCGGACAGGGGGCACCCCTCCACTTT. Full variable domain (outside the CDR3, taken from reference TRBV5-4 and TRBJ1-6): ETGVTQSPTHLIKTRGQQVTLRCSSQSGHNTVSWYQQALGQGPQFIFQYYREEENGRGNFPPRFSGLQFPNYSSELNVNALELDDSALYLCASSFGQGAPLHFGNGTRLTVT.

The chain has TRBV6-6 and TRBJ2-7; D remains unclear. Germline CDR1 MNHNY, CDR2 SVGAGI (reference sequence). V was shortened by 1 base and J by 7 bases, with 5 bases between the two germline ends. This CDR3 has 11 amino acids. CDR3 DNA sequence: TGTGCCAGCAGTTACTTAGGAGAGCAGTACTTC. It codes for CASSYLGEQYF.

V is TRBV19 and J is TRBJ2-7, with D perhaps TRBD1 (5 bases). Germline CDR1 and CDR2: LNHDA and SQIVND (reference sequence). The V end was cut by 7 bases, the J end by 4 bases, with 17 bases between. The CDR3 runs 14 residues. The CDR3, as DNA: TGTGCCAGTACGGTAGGGGTGGGGATTTACGAGCAGTACTTC. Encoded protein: CASTVGVGIYEQYF.

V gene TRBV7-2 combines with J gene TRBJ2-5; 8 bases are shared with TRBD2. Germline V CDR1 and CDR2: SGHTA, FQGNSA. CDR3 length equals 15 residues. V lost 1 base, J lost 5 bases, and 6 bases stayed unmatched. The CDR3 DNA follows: TGTGCCAGCAGCTTAGAGCGGGGGCGGTGGGAGACCCAGTACTTC. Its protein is CASSLERGRWETQYF.

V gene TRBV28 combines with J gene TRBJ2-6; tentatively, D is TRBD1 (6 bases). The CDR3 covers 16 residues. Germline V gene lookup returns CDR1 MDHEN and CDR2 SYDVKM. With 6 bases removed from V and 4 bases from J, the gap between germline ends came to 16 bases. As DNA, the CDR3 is TGTGCCAGCAGGCCGTCGACCACAGGGGGGGCCAACGTCCTGACTTTC. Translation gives CASRPSTTGGANVLTF.

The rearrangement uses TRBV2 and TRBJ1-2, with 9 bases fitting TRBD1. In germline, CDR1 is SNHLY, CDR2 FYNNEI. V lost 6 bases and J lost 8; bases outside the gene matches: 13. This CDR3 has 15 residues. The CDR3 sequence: CASRTGTGSRGGYTF. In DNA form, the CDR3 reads TGTGCCAGCAGGACCGGGACAGGGTCACGGGGAGGCTACACCTTC.

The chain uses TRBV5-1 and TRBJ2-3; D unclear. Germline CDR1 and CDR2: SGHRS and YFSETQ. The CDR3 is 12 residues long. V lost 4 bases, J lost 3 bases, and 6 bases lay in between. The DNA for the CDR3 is TGCGCCAGCAGCCCGGATACAGATACGCAGTATTTT. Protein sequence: CASSPDTDTQYF.

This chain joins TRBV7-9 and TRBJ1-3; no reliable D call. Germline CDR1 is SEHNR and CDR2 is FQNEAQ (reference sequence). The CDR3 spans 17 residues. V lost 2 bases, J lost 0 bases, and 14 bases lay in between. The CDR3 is CASSLSGASLSGNTIYF. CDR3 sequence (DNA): TGTGCCAGCAGCTTAAGCGGTGCGTCGCTCTCTGGAAACACCATATATTTT. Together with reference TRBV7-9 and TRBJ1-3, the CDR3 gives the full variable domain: DTGVSQNPRHKITKRGQNVTFRCDPISEHNRLYWYRQTLGQGPEFLTYFQNEAQLEKSRLLSDRFSAERPKGSFSTLEIQRTEQGDSAMYLCASSLSGASLSGNTIYFGEGSWLTVV.

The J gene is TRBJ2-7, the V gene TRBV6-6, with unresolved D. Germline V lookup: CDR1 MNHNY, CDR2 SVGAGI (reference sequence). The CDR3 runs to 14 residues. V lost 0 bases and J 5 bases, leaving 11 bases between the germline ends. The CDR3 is CASSYSRGHHEQYF. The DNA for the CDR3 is TGTGCCAGCAGTTACTCGAGAGGCCATCACGAGCAGTACTTC.

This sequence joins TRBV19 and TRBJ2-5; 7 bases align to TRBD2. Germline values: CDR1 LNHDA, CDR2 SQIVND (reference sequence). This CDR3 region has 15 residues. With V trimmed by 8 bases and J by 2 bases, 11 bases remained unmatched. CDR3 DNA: TGTGCCAGTGCTGGGGGAGGGACCTTACAAGAGACCCAGTACTTC. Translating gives CASAGGGTLQETQYF.

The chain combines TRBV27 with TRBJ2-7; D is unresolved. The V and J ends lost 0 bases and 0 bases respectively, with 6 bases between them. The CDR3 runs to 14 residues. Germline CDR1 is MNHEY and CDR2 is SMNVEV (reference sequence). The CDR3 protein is CASSLSIDSYEQYF. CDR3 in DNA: TGTGCCAGCAGTTTATCGATCGACTCCTACGAGCAGTACTTC.

The DNA of the CDR3 is TGTGCCAGCAGTTTAGCGGGAGGGCTCTACGAGCAGTACTTC. Translating it yields CASSLAGGLYEQYF. This chain joins TRBV27 and TRBJ2-7; 9 nucleotides align to TRBD2. The CDR3 contains 14 residues. Germline V gene lookup returns CDR1 MNHEY and CDR2 SMNVEV (reference sequence). Trimming took 2 bases from V and 3 from J; bases not matched to a gene: 2.

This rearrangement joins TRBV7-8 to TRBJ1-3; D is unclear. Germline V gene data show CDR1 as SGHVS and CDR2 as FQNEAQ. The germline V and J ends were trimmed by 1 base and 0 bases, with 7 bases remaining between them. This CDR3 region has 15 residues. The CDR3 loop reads CASSLEFTSGNTIYF. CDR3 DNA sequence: TGTGCCAGCAGCTTAGAGTTTACCTCTGGAAACACCATATATTTT. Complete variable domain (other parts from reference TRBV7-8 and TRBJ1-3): GAGVSQSPRYKVAKRGQDVALRCDPISGHVSLFWYQQALGQGPEFLTYFQNEAQLDKSGLPSDRFFAERPEGSVSTLKIQRTQQEDSAVYLCASSLEFTSGNTIYFGEGSWLTVV.

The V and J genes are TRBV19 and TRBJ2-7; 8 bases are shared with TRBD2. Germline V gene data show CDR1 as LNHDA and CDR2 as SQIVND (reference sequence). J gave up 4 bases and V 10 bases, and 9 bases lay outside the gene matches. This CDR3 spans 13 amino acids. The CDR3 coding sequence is TGTGCCACCTCGGGAGGGGGGGCGTACGAGCAGTACTTC. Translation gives CATSGGGAYEQYF.

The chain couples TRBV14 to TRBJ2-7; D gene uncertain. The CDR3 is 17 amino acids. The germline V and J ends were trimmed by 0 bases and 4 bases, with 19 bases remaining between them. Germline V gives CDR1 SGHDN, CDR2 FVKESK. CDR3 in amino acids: CASSQDHVPRKEYEQYF. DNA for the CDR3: TGTGCCAGCAGCCAAGATCATGTCCCCCGTAAAGAGTACGAGCAGTACTTC.

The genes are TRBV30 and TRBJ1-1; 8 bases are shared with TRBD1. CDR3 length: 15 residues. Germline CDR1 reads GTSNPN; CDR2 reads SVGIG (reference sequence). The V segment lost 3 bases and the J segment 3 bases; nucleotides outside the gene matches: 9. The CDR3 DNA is TGTGCCTGGAGCGGACAGGGAGAAGGGCACACTGAAGCTTTCTTT. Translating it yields CAWSGQGEGHTEAFF.

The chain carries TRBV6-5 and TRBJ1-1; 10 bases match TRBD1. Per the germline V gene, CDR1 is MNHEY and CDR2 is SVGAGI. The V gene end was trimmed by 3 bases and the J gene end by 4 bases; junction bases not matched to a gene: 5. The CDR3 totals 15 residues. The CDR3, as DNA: TGTGCCAGCAGTTATAGGGGACAGGGGACCACTGAAGCTTTCTTT. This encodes CASSYRGQGTTEAFF.

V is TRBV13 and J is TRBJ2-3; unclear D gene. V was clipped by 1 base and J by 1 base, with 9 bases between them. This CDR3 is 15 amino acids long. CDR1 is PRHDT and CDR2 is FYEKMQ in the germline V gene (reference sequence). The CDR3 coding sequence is TGTGCCAGCAGCTTAGACCAACCCGGCACAGATACGCAGTATTTT. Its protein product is CASSLDQPGTDTQYF.

This CDR3 reads CASSQMVAGTYEQYF. For the CDR3, the DNA is TGTGCCAGCAGCCAAATGGTAGCGGGGACCTACGAGCAGTACTTC. The rearrangement uses TRBV14 and TRBJ2-7; TRBD2 matches 8 bases. There are 15 residues in the CDR3. Germline V gives CDR1 SGHDN, CDR2 FVKESK. Trimming removed 2 bases from V and 2 bases from J; junction bases left unmatched: 5.